A selection of T cell receptor beta chains follows, all from one sample in a study of T cells in localized non-small cell lung cancer. Only in-frame clones appear in the TCRdb table, and some are missing; sequencing was by immunoSEQ multiplex PCR. The top ten clones hold 36% of a sample with fewer than 35,000 clones, approximately 72% of them seen once. Sequencing was performed on peripheral blood, taken before any cancer treatment. These receptors all come from a male donor older than 55 with stage II squamous cell lung carcinoma. CDR3s include the opening cysteine and the closing phenylalanine or tryptophan. A D gene is named only where the DNA matches it firmly. Some rows mark clone size as missing; the rest say once, few, many or name a class of expanded clone.

TRBJ2-7 - 14 TRBD2 TRBV5-6 CASSLGGGEVEQYF TGTGCCAGCAGCTTGGGCGGGGGGGAAGTCGAGCAGTACTTC
TRBJ1-6 few 14 - TRBV9 CASSVAQNNSPLHF TGTGCCAGCAGCGTAGCACAAAATAATTCACCCCTCCACTTT
TRBJ2-7 - 12 - TRBV6-6 CASSYKGGEQYF TGTGCCAGCAGTTATAAGGGTGGCGAGCAGTACTTC
TRBJ1-1 - 12 - TRBV6-5 CASRDAGREAFF TGTGCCAGCAGGGACGCCGGGAGAGAAGCTTTCTTT
TRBJ1-1 - 15 TRBD1 TRBV28 CASSPQDRGNTEAFF TGTGCCAGCAGCCCTCAGGACAGGGGGAACACTGAAGCTTTCTTT
TRBJ2-1 - 14 TRBD1 TRBV13 CASSLVGTGHEQFF TGTGCCAGCAGCTTAGTAGGGACAGGTCATGAGCAGTTCTTC
TRBJ2-2 few 11 - TRBV11-3 CASRLSGELFF TGTGCCAGCCGACTTAGTGGGGAGCTGTTTTTT
TRBJ2-5 - 16 TRBD1 TRBV5-1 CASSSGAGQGKETQYF TGCGCCAGCAGCTCGGGCGCGGGACAGGGGAAAGAGACCCAGTACTTC
TRBJ2-5 - 17 TRBD1 TRBV5-4 CASSFSAGGQAQETQYF TGTGCCAGCAGCTTTTCGGCAGGGGGCCAAGCACAAGAGACCCAGTACTTC
TRBJ2-7 - 15 - TRBV11-2 CASSLGVLGLYEQYF TGTGCCAGCAGCTTAGGGGTCTTGGGGCTCTACGAGCAGTACTTC
TRBJ1-2 - 16 TRBD1 TRBV11-1 CASSLDRDRGTGGYTF TGTGCCAGCAGCTTAGACCGGGACAGGGGAACTGGTGGCTACACCTTC
TRBJ1-2 - 15 TRBD1 TRBV7-9 CASTEETTGGLGYTF TGTGCCAGCACCGAAGAAACCACAGGGGGGTTGGGCTACACCTTC
TRBJ2-1 - 15 - TRBV7-2 CASSPRPIGAHEQFF TGTGCCAGCAGCCCGCGGCCCATTGGCGCCCATGAGCAGTTCTTC
TRBJ2-5 - 16 TRBD2 TRBV14 CASSILGLATQETQYF TGTGCCAGCAGTATCCTGGGACTAGCGACCCAAGAGACCCAGTACTTC
TRBJ1-1 - 15 - TRBV5-1 CASSLRGALNTEAFF TGCGCCAGCAGCTTGCGGGGGGCCCTGAACACTGAAGCTTTCTTT
TRBJ2-3 many 14 - TRBV7-2 CASSLPYNTDTQYF TGTGCCAGCAGCTTACCGTACAACACAGATACGCAGTATTTT
TRBJ1-1 few 14 - TRBV2 CASGTGMWGTEAFF TGTGCCAGCGGTACAGGGATGTGGGGCACTGAAGCTTTCTTT
TRBJ2-5 - 14 TRBD1 TRBV18 CASSSGTGEETQYF TGTGCCAGCTCATCGGGGACAGGGGAAGAGACCCAGTACTTC
TRBJ1-1 - 16 - TRBV10-3 CAISPPSPRGNTEAFF TGTGCCATCAGCCCCCCCAGCCCTAGGGGTAACACTGAAGCTTTCTTT
TRBJ2-1 - 16 TRBD2 TRBV5-5 CASSPGGTSGYNEQFF TGTGCCAGCAGCCCGGGGGGGACTAGCGGATACAATGAGCAGTTCTTC
TRBJ2-7 - 16 TRBD1 TRBV27 CASSLVGQGYSYEQYF TGTGCCAGCAGTTTAGTAGGACAGGGCTACTCCTACGAGCAGTACTTC
TRBJ2-7 once 15 - TRBV11-3 CASSSVGGLAYEQYF TGTGCCAGCAGCTCGGTGGGGGGCCTGGCCTACGAGCAGTACTTC
TRBJ1-6 - 14 TRBD1 TRBV28 CASSLWTGDSPLHF TGTGCCAGCAGTTTATGGACAGGGGACTCACCCCTCCACTTT
TRBJ2-5 - 15 TRBD2 TRBV2 CASGGRGRAQETQYF TGTGCCAGCGGGGGGAGGGGCAGGGCTCAAGAGACCCAGTACTTC
TRBJ2-2 - 15 TRBD1 TRBV6-5 CAGGGQGAGTGELFF TGTGCCGGGGGAGGCCAGGGGGCGGGCACCGGGGAGCTGTTTTTT
TRBJ1-2 once 15 - TRBV27 CASRLDSSFEYGYTF TGTGCCAGCAGATTGGACAGCTCCTTCGAGTATGGCTACACCTTC
TRBJ2-7 few 14 - TRBV12-5 CASAKGGLNYEQYF TGTGCTAGTGCCAAAGGTGGTTTGAACTACGAGCAGTACTTC
TRBJ1-1 few 15 - TRBV7-3 CASSSAAGFNTEAFF TGTGCCAGCAGCTCGGCAGCAGGATTCAACACTGAAGCTTTCTTT
TRBJ1-5 - 15 - TRBV2 CASSGGSYSNQPQHF TGTGCCAGCAGTGGTGGGTCTTATAGCAATCAGCCCCAGCATTTT
TRBJ1-6 - 14 TRBD1 TRBV6-1 CASNSGQTNSPLHF TGTGCCAGCAATTCGGGACAGACTAATTCACCCCTCCACTTT
TRBJ1-1 - 13 - TRBV19 CASSAQVNTEAFF TGTGCCAGTTCAGCCCAGGTGAACACTGAAGCTTTCTTT
TRBJ1-4 - 13 TRBD1 TRBV2 CASKQGRDEKLFF TGTGCCAGCAAACAGGGGAGAGATGAAAAACTGTTTTTT
TRBJ1-4 - 12 - TRBV29-1 CSVGGGNEKLFF TGCAGCGTGGGGGGGGGAAATGAAAAACTGTTTTTT
TRBJ1-1 - 13 - TRBV25-1 CASSGDGRTEAFF TGTGCCAGCAGTGGGGATGGGAGGACTGAAGCTTTCTTT
TRBJ2-5 - 16 - TRBV30 CAWSRPGSGTGETQYF TGTGCCTGGTCCCGCCCGGGTAGCGGGACAGGAGAGACCCAGTACTTC
TRBJ2-7 - 15 - TRBV5-6 CASSPEGRMGYEQYF TGTGCCAGCAGCCCAGAGGGCAGAATGGGATACGAGCAGTACTTC
TRBJ2-5 - 11 - TRBV2 CASSGTGPMDF TGTGCCAGCAGTGGCACCGGCCCAATGGACTTC
TRBJ1-2 - 14 TRBD1 TRBV7-2 CASSQTGGNYGYTF TGTGCCAGCAGCCAGACAGGGGGAAACTATGGCTACACCTTC
TRBJ2-2 few 16 - TRBV14 CASSHIQGRGTGELFF TGTGCCAGCAGCCACATCCAGGGGAGAGGCACCGGGGAGCTGTTTTTT
TRBJ2-3 - 18 - TRBV18 CASSRKGGGRPFTDTQYF TGTGCCAGCTCCCGTAAGGGAGGAGGGAGGCCATTTACAGATACGCAGTATTTT
TRBJ2-4 few 13 - TRBV15 CATSRPGVGIQYF TGTGCCACCAGCAGACCAGGGGTAGGCATTCAGTACTTC
TRBJ2-4 - 14 TRBD1 TRBV12-5 CASGLGQGANIQYF TGTGCTAGTGGTTTGGGACAGGGGGCAAACATTCAGTACTTC
TRBJ1-5 - 14 - TRBV7-9 CASSERGLNQPQHF TGTGCCAGCAGCGAACGGGGATTAAATCAGCCCCAGCATTTT
TRBJ1-1 - 14 - TRBV18 CASSPLSKGTEAFF TGTGCCAGCTCACCCCTCTCCAAGGGGACTGAAGCTTTCTTT
TRBJ2-3 - 14 TRBD2 TRBV25-1 CASSASGSTDTQYF TGTGCCAGCAGTGCTAGCGGGAGCACAGATACGCAGTATTTT
TRBJ2-3 - 15 TRBD2 TRBV2 CASSEYGGGADTQYF TGTGCCAGCAGTGAATATGGCGGGGGGGCAGATACGCAGTATTTT
TRBJ1-5 - 18 TRBD1 TRBV18 CASSLTGLRTGGNQPQHF TGTGCCAGCTCACTGACTGGACTAAGGACAGGAGGCAATCAGCCCCAGCATTTT
TRBJ2-1 - 15 - TRBV9 CASSSVGIVGNEQFF TGTGCCAGCAGCTCAGTGGGTATCGTAGGGAATGAGCAGTTCTTC
TRBJ1-6 once 17 - TRBV5-4 CASSLAGKSSYNSPLHF TGTGCCAGCAGCTTGGCGGGCAAGAGCTCCTATAATTCACCCCTCCACTTT
TRBJ2-5 - 15 TRBD2 TRBV18 CASSRGAGVGETQYF TGTGCCAGCTCCCGCGGAGCGGGAGTAGGTGAGACCCAGTACTTC
TRBJ2-7 once 15 - TRBV30 CACRPSYSSSYEQYF TGTGCCTGCCGACCTTCCTATTCTAGCTCCTACGAGCAGTACTTC
TRBJ1-2 - 14 - TRBV30 CACIRAESSYGYTF TGTGCCTGCATTCGGGCCGAGTCTTCATATGGCTACACCTTC
TRBJ2-7 - 15 - TRBV27 CATSPGQCLRVEQYF TGTGCCACCTCCCCGGGACAATGCCTACGAGTCGAGCAGTACTTC